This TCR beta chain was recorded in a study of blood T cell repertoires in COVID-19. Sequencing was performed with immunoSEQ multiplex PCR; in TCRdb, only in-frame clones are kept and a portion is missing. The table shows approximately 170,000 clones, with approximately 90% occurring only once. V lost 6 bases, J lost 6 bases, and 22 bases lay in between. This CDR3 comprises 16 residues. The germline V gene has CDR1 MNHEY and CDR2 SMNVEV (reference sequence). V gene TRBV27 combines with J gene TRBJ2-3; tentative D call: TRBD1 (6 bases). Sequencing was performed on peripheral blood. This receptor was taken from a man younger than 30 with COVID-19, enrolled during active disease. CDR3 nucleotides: TGTGCCAGCAGCTTTTCCGGGACACGGTCCGTGGATACGCAGTATTTT. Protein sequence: CASSFSGTRSVDTQYF.